A single TCR beta chain is shown here with its context. Clones were sequenced by immunoSEQ multiplex PCR, and TCRdb holds only the in-frame ones, with some missing. The sample carries some 47,000 clones, 96% recorded once. Germline CDR1 and CDR2: SGHVS and FQNEAQ. V dropped 4 bases and J dropped 8; count of bases not matched to a gene: 13. The CDR3 extends over 15 amino acids. These data belong to a study of T cell changes during pregnancy in multiple sclerosis. The receptor was isolated from a female donor with multiple sclerosis, enrolled in a pregnancy study. V usage is TRBV7-8 and J usage is TRBJ1-2, with TRBD1 matching over 7 bases. Sequenced here: peripheral blood, sampled in the second trimester of pregnancy. CDR3: CASSSRTGDAYGYTF. In DNA, the CDR3 is TGTGCCAGCAGCTCCAGGACAGGAGACGCTTACGGCTACACCTTC.